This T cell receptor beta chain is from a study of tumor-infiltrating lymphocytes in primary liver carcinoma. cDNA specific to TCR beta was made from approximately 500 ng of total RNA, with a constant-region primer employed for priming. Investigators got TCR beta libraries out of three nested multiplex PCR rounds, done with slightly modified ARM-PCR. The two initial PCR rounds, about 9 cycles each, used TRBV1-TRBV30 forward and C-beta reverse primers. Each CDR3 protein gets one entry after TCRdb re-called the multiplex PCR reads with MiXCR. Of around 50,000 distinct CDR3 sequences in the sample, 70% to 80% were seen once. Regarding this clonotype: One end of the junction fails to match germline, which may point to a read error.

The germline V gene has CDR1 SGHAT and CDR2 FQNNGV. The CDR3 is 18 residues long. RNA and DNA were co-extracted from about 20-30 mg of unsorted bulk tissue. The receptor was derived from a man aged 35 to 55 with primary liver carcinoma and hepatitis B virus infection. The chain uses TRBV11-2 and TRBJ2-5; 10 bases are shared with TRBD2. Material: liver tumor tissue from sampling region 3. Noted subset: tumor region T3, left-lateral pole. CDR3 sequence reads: CASSLRPGLAAYQETEYF. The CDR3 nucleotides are TGTGCCAGCAGCCTACGTCCTGGACTAGCGGCGTACCAGGAGACCGAGTACTTC.